The 32 T cell receptor beta chains presented below share a single source sample, sequenced in a study of identical twins. TCRdb redid the calling of the 5' RACE reads with MiXCR, one entry per CDR3 protein. The sample shows 520,000 or so distinct CDR3 sequences, less than 25% of them seen only once. These data were also filed under a second study, of T cells expressing NK-cell markers.

The sample comprised CD4+ T cells sorted from blood. The origin of the receptors is a woman under 30 in good health.

This chain uses TRBV12-3 or TRBV12-4 with TRBJ2-7, with no clear D. V was shortened by 6 bases and J by 6 bases, with 12 bases between the two germline ends. CDR3 length equals 12 residues. The CDR3 sequence is CASSPTVREQYF. The CDR3 DNA reads as TGTGCCAGCAGCCCTACGGTACGCGAGCAGTACTTC.

The genes are TRBV11-2 and TRBJ1-1, with D possibly matching TRBD1 (6 bases). The germline CDR1 and CDR2 sequences are SGHAT and FQNNGV. The V gene lost 6 bases and the J gene lost 1 base, with 18 bases spanning the gap. The CDR3 has 16 residues. Here the CDR3 reads CASSREVGHRNTEAFF. The CDR3 nucleotides are TGTGCCAGCAGTCGAGAGGTGGGACACCGGAACACTGAAGCTTTCTTT.

In this sample, this clonotype turned up a few times. The chain combines TRBV3-1 with TRBJ2-3; the D is unclear. V was cut by 4 bases and J by 5 bases, with 10 bases left in between. From germline, CDR1 is LGHDT and CDR2 YNNKEL (reference sequence). The CDR3 spans 13 residues. The DNA for the CDR3 is TGTGCCAGCAGCCGGAGATCAAGAGATACGCAGTATTTT. It encodes CASSRRSRDTQYF.

Only one count was recorded for this clonotype. This chain joins TRBV20-1 and TRBJ2-4; D is uncertain. CDR3 size: 14 residues. With 0 bases removed from V and 6 bases from J, the gap between germline ends came to 12 bases. Germline CDR1 and CDR2: DFQATT and SNEGSKA (reference sequence). The CDR3 DNA sequence: TGCAGTGCTAGAGATAACTATGGAGTAAACATTCAGTACTTC. It encodes CSARDNYGVNIQYF.

This clonotype has just one count. The rearrangement links TRBV7-8 to TRBJ2-5; possibly TRBD2 for D (5 bases). V was pared by 9 bases and J by 4 bases, with 18 bases between. Germline V gene data show CDR1 as SGHVS and CDR2 as FQNEAQ. The CDR3 spans 14 residues. The CDR3 loop is CASGVSGIAETQYF. DNA of the CDR3: TGTGCCAGTGGGGTCTCGGGAATAGCAGAGACCCAGTACTTC.

The chain joins TRBV5-5 to TRBJ1-2, with 7 bases lining up with TRBD1. Germline V gene data show CDR1 as SGHKS and CDR2 as YYEKEE (reference sequence). The V and J ends lost 0 bases and 7 bases, in that order; junction bases with no gene match: 3. This CDR3 spans 13 amino acids. The CDR3 reads CASSLADRVGYTF. For the CDR3, the DNA is TGTGCCAGCAGCTTGGCCGACAGGGTTGGCTACACCTTC.

This clonotype was detected only a few times. V and J are TRBV29-1 and TRBJ2-7; 9 bases agree with TRBD2. CDR3 length: 13 amino acids. Germline trimming cut 6 bases from V and 1 base from J; bases unmatched to any gene: 4. The V gene's germline CDR1 is SQVTM and CDR2 ANQGSEA. The DNA for the CDR3 is TGCAGCGTCATAGCGGGAGCGTCCTACGAGCAGTACTTC. Amino acid sequence: CSVIAGASYEQYF.

V usage is TRBV7-8 and J usage is TRBJ2-5; 12 bases align to TRBD2. CDR3 length equals 16 residues. CDR1 and CDR2 (germline): SGHVS, FQNEAQ. V shed 5 bases, J shed 4 bases, and the junction held 8 bases outside the gene matches. The CDR3 bases are TGTGCCAGCAGCCTAAGGACTAGCGGGGCGGGAGAGACCCAGTACTTC. Translation gives CASSLRTSGAGETQYF.

Turning to this clonotype: At one end the junction does not follow the germline gene, possibly because of a read error. The CDR3 here is CCAMGLAGISSYNEQFF. CDR3 sequence (DNA): TGCTGTGCCATGGGACTAGCGGGGATCAGCTCCTACAATGAGCAGTTCTTC. The V and J genes are TRBV20-1 and TRBJ2-1; 13 bases align to TRBD2. The CDR3 extends over 17 amino acids. CDR1 DFQATT and CDR2 SNEGSKA come from the germline V gene (reference sequence).

In its sample, this clonotype was seen a few times. The chain is built from TRBV6-5 and TRBJ1-1; a possible D gene is TRBD1 (5 bases). CDR1 MNHEY and CDR2 SVGAGI come from the germline V gene. The ends were cut back, 6 bases at V and 5 bases at J, with 19 bases in the middle. The CDR3 is 15 amino acids. For the CDR3, the DNA is TGTGCCAGCAGATTACTCGTGCAGGGTAGAACTGAAGCTTTCTTT. This gives the protein CASRLLVQGRTEAFF.

In this sample, this clonotype turned up many times. V and J are TRBV7-2 and TRBJ2-1; D is unclear. CDR1 is SGHTA, CDR2 FQGNSA, per germline. V was cut by 1 base and J by 7 bases, with 8 bases left in between. This CDR3 contains 13 residues. The CDR3 sequence is CASSLGTENEQFF. Written as DNA, the CDR3 is TGTGCCAGCAGCTTAGGGACGGAAAATGAGCAGTTCTTC.

This clonotype turned up a few times. The CDR3 protein is CASRVSGGPNSYEQYF. CDR3 DNA: TGCGCCAGCAGGGTTAGCGGGGGGCCGAACTCCTACGAGCAGTACTTC. The J gene is TRBJ2-7, the V gene TRBV5-1, with TRBD2 matching over 10 bases. V trimming: 5 bases; J trimming: 0 bases; junction bases outside the gene matches: 8. Per the germline V gene, CDR1 is SGHRS and CDR2 is YFSETQ. This CDR3 comprises 16 residues.

This clonotype occurred a few times. The chain recombines TRBV20-1 with TRBJ2-1; D assignment may be TRBD1 or TRBD2 (5 bases each). CDR3 length: 13 residues. Germline V gene lookup returns CDR1 DFQATT and CDR2 SNEGSKA (reference sequence). Trimming took 3 bases from V and 5 from J, leaving 11 bases between them. The CDR3 is CSASGGSNNEQFF. The CDR3 DNA reads as TGCAGTGCTAGTGGGGGATCAAACAATGAGCAGTTCTTC.

Of note for this clonotype: Sequence at one end of the junction differs from germline and may be a read error. V usage is TRBV6-5 and J usage is TRBJ1-5; no clear D. The CDR3 contains 15 residues. Germline V gene data show CDR1 as MNHEY and CDR2 as SVGAGI. The CDR3 region is CASRYSAYSNQPQHF. The DNA for the CDR3 is TGTGCCAGCAGGTACTCGGCTTATAGCAATCAGCCCCAGCATTTT.

There are many counts of this clonotype. The chain couples TRBV3-1 to TRBJ1-2; D call uncertain. This CDR3 is built from 14 residues. Looked up from germline, CDR1 is LGHDT and CDR2 is YNNKEL (reference sequence). The germline V and J ends were trimmed by 4 bases and 6 bases, with 15 bases remaining between them. The CDR3 here is CASSRPGDFNGYTF. CDR3 sequence (DNA): TGTGCCAGCAGCCGTCCGGGCGATTTTAATGGCTACACCTTC.

This rearrangement joins TRBV7-9 to TRBJ1-2, with 7 bases fitting TRBD1. Per germline, CDR1 SEHNR and CDR2 FQNEAQ (reference sequence). The length of the CDR3 is 15 residues. Germline trimming cut 0 bases from V and 7 bases from J; bases unmatched to any gene: 8. The CDR3 loop is CASSLAGGQLGGYTF. The CDR3 bases are TGTGCCAGCAGCTTAGCAGGGGGACAGCTCGGTGGCTACACCTTC.

This clonotype was seen a few times. The chain has TRBV20-1 and TRBJ2-5, with D tentatively TRBD2 (5 bases). This CDR3 is 13 amino acids long. Looked up from germline, CDR1 is DFQATT and CDR2 is SNEGSKA (reference sequence). V lost 0 bases, J lost 5 bases, and 10 bases lay in between. As DNA, the CDR3 is TGCAGTGCTAGAGACGCTACGGGGGAGACCCAGTACTTC. It translates to CSARDATGETQYF.

The rearrangement uses TRBV5-1 and TRBJ1-1; the match to TRBD1 covers 7 bases. The CDR3 is 15 amino acids. Germline V gives CDR1 SGHRS, CDR2 YFSETQ. After removal of 4 bases from V and 4 bases from J, the junction contained 10 bases not matched to a gene. The CDR3 loop reads CASSTTTGYGTEAFF. The CDR3, as DNA: TGCGCCAGCAGCACAACGACAGGGTACGGCACTGAAGCTTTCTTT.

V gene TRBV20-1 combines with J gene TRBJ1-1; D gene uncertain. The CDR3 extends over 12 amino acids. Per germline, CDR1 DFQATT and CDR2 SNEGSKA (reference sequence). V was pared by 2 bases and J by 7 bases, with 11 bases between. CDR3 in amino acids: CSARPKGGEAFF. The CDR3 DNA is TGCAGTGCTAGACCGAAAGGAGGTGAAGCTTTCTTT.

The chain joins TRBV20-1 to TRBJ2-5; maybe TRBD2 (5 bases). V was pared by 6 bases and J by 2 bases, with 19 bases between. CDR1 is DFQATT, CDR2 SNEGSKA, per germline (reference sequence). This CDR3 has 15 residues. This chain's CDR3 is CSAPGSPLGQETQYF. The CDR3 coding sequence is TGCAGTGCCCCGGGGTCCCCTTTGGGGCAAGAGACCCAGTACTTC.

This clonotype was counted only a few times. V and J are TRBV12-3 or TRBV12-4 and TRBJ2-3; 8 bases are a match to TRBD2. The ends lost 2 bases at V and 0 bases at J; junction bases unmatched: 1. This CDR3 region has 15 residues. Here the CDR3 reads CASSLSGRSTDTQYF. For the CDR3, the DNA is TGTGCCAGCAGTTTAAGCGGGAGAAGCACAGATACGCAGTATTTT.

This clonotype was recorded at least ten times. At one end the junction does not follow the germline gene, possibly because of a read error. The gene calls are TRBV5-1 and TRBJ2-1; D not certain. CDR3 size: 13 residues. Germline V gene sequence: CDR1 SGHRS, CDR2 YFSETQ. CDR3 sequence (DNA): TGTGCCAGCAGTTTCGGGTCCTACAATGAGCAGTTCTTC. Its protein is CASSFGSYNEQFF.

This rearrangement joins TRBV11-2 to TRBJ2-5; 14 bases are shared with TRBD2. The CDR3 has 19 amino acids. With 5 bases clipped from V and 5 bases from J, the junction kept 16 bases outside the gene matches. The germline V gene encodes CDR1 SGHAT and CDR2 FQNNGV. CDR3 DNA: TGTGCCAGCAGCCCCGGGACTAGCGGGGGCCCACCCTCTTCCGAGACCCAGTACTTC. Amino acid sequence: CASSPGTSGGPPSSETQYF.

The chain combines TRBV7-2 with TRBJ1-2; possibly TRBD1 for D (6 bases). This CDR3 has 15 amino acids. From germline, CDR1 is SGHTA and CDR2 FQGNSA. V lost 2 bases, J lost 2 bases, and 12 bases lay in between. This chain's CDR3 is CASSLRSGENYGYTF. For the CDR3, the DNA is TGTGCCAGCAGCTTACGGTCAGGGGAGAACTATGGCTACACCTTC.

The chain links TRBV6-1 to TRBJ1-5, with TRBD1 as a possible D gene (5 bases). Trimming took 8 bases from V and 6 from J, leaving 17 bases between them. The V gene's germline CDR1 is MNHNS and CDR2 SASEGT. The CDR3 is made up of 14 amino acids. This CDR3 is CASGGGSGRQPQHF. CDR3 in DNA: TGTGCCAGCGGGGGGGGATCTGGGCGTCAGCCCCAGCATTTT.

The chain recombines TRBV20-1 with TRBJ1-1, with D maybe TRBD1 (6 bases). Germline V gives CDR1 DFQATT, CDR2 SNEGSKA (reference sequence). Trimming took off 6 bases at V and 6 bases at J, with 23 bases between the two ends. CDR3 length: 15 residues. The DNA for the CDR3 is TGCAGTGCGGCGGGACACCCAATAGTGGGCCCTGAAGCTTTCTTT. Its protein is CSAAGHPIVGPEAFF.

The chain carries TRBV5-1 and TRBJ2-6, with D perhaps TRBD1 (6 bases). This CDR3 is built from 15 residues. V shed 3 bases and J shed 3 bases, with 10 bases lying between them. Germline CDR1 SGHRS, CDR2 YFSETQ. The CDR3 region is CASSSQGFGANVLTF. CDR3 in DNA: TGCGCCAGCAGCTCACAGGGATTTGGGGCCAACGTCCTGACTTTC.

The CDR3 bases are TGTGCCATCAGCCTGGGACCCCTCTGCGCAGGGAATAACAATGAGCAGTTCTTC. As protein: CAISLGPLCAGNNNEQFF. The chain carries TRBV19 and TRBJ2-1, with D perhaps given as TRBD1 or TRBD2 (5 bases each). CDR1 is LNHDA, CDR2 SQIVND, per germline (reference sequence). The CDR3 is 18 amino acids. The V end was cut by 10 bases, the J end by 5 bases, with 30 bases between. The full variable domain, completed using reference TRBV19 and TRBJ2-1, is DGGITQSPKYLFRKEGQNVTLSCEQNLNHDAMYWYRQDPGQGLRLIYYSQIVNDFQKGDIAEGYSVSREKKESFPLTVTSAQKNPTAFYLCAISLGPLCAGNNNEQFFGPGTRLTVL.

The chain joins TRBV15 to TRBJ2-5; 12 bases are a match to TRBD2. The CDR3 covers 16 residues. The germline gives CDR1 LNHNV, CDR2 YYDKDF (reference sequence). Trimming took 4 bases from V and 5 from J; bases not matched to a gene: 8. The CDR3: CATSKTSGRFGETQYF. Here the CDR3 DNA reads TGTGCCACCAGCAAGACTAGCGGGAGATTTGGCGAGACCCAGTACTTC. The full variable domain, completed using reference TRBV15 and TRBJ2-5, is DAMVIQNPRYQVTQFGKPVTLSCSQTLNHNVMYWYQQKSSQAPKLLFHYYDKDFNNEADTPDNFQSRRPNTSFCFLDIRSPGLGDTAMYLCATSKTSGRFGETQYFGPGTRLLVL.

For the CDR3, the DNA is TGTGCCAGCAGCCCCGGGTGGCCCTACGAGCAGTACTTC. It yields the protein CASSPGWPYEQYF. This rearrangement joins TRBV2 to TRBJ2-7; D ambiguous. The length of the CDR3 is 13 residues. The ends were cut back, 6 bases at V and 2 bases at J, with 11 bases in the middle. Germline CDR1 is SNHLY and CDR2 is FYNNEI.

The rearrangement uses TRBV6-1 and TRBJ1-2; no clear D gene. The ends were cut back, 5 bases at V and 8 bases at J, with 18 bases in the middle. This CDR3 region has 14 residues. CDR1 is MNHNS and CDR2 is SASEGT in the germline V gene. CDR3 coding DNA: TGTGCCAGCAGTCCCCCAGCCTCACCGAGGGGCTACACCTTC. Protein sequence: CASSPPASPRGYTF.

This clonotype was picked up many times. The chain is built from TRBV7-6 and TRBJ2-5; D ambiguous. The CDR3 totals 11 residues. Trimming pared 2 bases from V and 4 bases from J, leaving 2 bases between. In germline, CDR1 is SGHVS, CDR2 FNYEAQ. CDR3 residues: CASSLIETQYF. The CDR3, as DNA: TGTGCCAGCAGCTTAATAGAGACCCAGTACTTC. The full variable domain, in which reference TRBV7-6 and TRBJ2-5 provide the parts outside the CDR3, is GAGVSQSPRYKVTKRGQDVALRCDPISGHVSLYWYRQALGQGPEFLTYFNYEAQQDKSGLPNDRFSAERPEGSISTLTIQRTEQRDSAMYRCASSLIETQYFGPGTRLLVL.